This TCR beta chain derives from a study of blood T cell repertoires in COVID-19. This CDR3 is 15 amino acids long. The V and J ends lost 2 bases and 0 bases respectively, with 5 bases between them. Germline CDR1 and CDR2: MNHEY and SVGAGI. The repertoire was sequenced with immunoSEQ multiplex PCR; TCRdb's copy has only in-frame clones and lacks some. The repertoire holds around 330,000 clones, under 95% seen once, with roughly 2.6% in the top ten. The sample comprised PBMCs or T cells enriched from blood (not recorded which). The rearrangement joins TRBV6-5 to TRBJ2-6, with D maybe TRBD1 (5 bases). This clonotype was obtained from a man between 60 and 70 years old who had recovered from COVID-19. The CDR3, as DNA: TGTGCCAGCAGTTACGACAGCTCTGGGGCCAACGTCCTGACTTTC. Translated: CASSYDSSGANVLTF.